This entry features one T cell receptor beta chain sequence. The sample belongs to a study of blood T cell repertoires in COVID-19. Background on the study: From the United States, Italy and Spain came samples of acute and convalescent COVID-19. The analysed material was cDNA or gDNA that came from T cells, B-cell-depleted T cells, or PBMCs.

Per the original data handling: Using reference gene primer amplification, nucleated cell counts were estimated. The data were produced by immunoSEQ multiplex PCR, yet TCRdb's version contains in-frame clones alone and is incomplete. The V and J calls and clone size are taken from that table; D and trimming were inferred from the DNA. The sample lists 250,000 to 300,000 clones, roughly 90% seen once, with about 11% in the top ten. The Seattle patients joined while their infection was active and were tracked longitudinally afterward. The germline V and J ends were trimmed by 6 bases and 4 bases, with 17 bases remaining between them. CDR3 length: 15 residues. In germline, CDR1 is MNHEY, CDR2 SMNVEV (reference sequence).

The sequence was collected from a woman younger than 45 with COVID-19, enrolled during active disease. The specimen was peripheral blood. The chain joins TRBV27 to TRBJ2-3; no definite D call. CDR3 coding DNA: TGTGCCAGCAGCCCCCATCCCTTGCGCCCAGATACGCAGTATTTT. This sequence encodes CASSPHPLRPDTQYF.